What follows describes a single TCR beta chain. TCRdb's table, derived via immunoSEQ multiplex PCR, lists solely in-frame clones and lacks some. This sample has about 340,000 clones; about 92% occur once, and the top ten carry less than 20%. The V and J ends lost 1 base and 5 bases respectively, with 8 bases between them. The V gene's germline CDR1 is SNHLY and CDR2 FYNNEI. This CDR3 contains 14 residues. The participants were between roughly 18 and 100 years old and came from roughly 24 US areas. Clinical history reported by participants formed the basis on which cohorts were assigned. The sample comes from a study of blood T cell repertoires in COVID-19. Study summary: Acute-phase and convalescent COVID-19 samples originated in the United States, Italy and Spain.

The sequence derives from a woman aged 30 to 39 who had recovered from COVID-19. V usage is TRBV2 and J usage is TRBJ1-4; no reliable D call. Source material: PBMCs or T cells enriched from blood (not recorded which). The CDR3 DNA is TGTGCCAGCAGTGAAGACAGATTAAATGAAAAACTGTTTTTT. Protein product: CASSEDRLNEKLFF.